A selection of T cell receptor beta chains follows, all from one sample in a study of radiotherapy plus CTLA-4 blockade in lung cancer. Libraries were prepared by immunoSEQ multiplex PCR; TCRdb keeps only in-frame clonotypes and omits some of them. This table holds 35,000 to 40,000 clones, 65% to 90% found once. The sample in question was peripheral blood, obtained from a patient treated with radiotherapy plus ipilimumab. These receptors came from a human donor with non-small cell lung cancer whose response to radiotherapy plus ipilimumab could not be evaluated. The CDR3 runs from the conserved cysteine through the conserved F or W.

v_call	j_call	cdr3_aa
TRBV28	TRBJ2-7	CASSGGVGSYEQYF
TRBV18	TRBJ2-7	CASSPPGGLSYEQYF
TRBV11-3	TRBJ2-1	CASSLGGDNSEQFF
TRBV7-2	TRBJ2-7	CASSLAPPGLAEFEQYF
TRBV5-6	TRBJ1-5	CASSLRVGRQPQHF
TRBV7-2	TRBJ2-7	CASSPIASYEQYF
TRBV7-9	TRBJ1-1	CASSFPQGMNTEAFF
TRBV5-1	TRBJ2-1	CASSLEAASGGNEQFF
TRBV5-6	TRBJ1-2	CASSLGSGSGYTF
TRBV6-4	TRBJ2-2	CASSDHNRGAGELFF
TRBV29-1	TRBJ1-2	CSARRGSNYGYTF
TRBV2	TRBJ1-2	CASSESTNYGYTF
TRBV28	TRBJ1-2	CASSPRGRSYGYTF
TRBV5-6	TRBJ2-1	CASSQRDRLRHEQFF
TRBV5-4	TRBJ2-5	CASSTGQNDQETQYF
TRBV9	TRBJ2-2	CASSARQGYPNTGELFF
TRBV27	TRBJ1-3	CASSRTGGLVNTIYF
TRBV29-1	TRBJ1-1	CSVTSGLNTEAFF
TRBV27	TRBJ2-1	CASSLVGLAGRNEQFF
TRBV28	TRBJ2-1	CASRDLAGSYNEQFF
TRBV7-9	TRBJ2-3	CASDFGRGSDTQYF
TRBV5-1	TRBJ2-5	CASSLMGQGSETQYF
TRBV5-5	TRBJ2-6	CASSSTGANVLTF
TRBV7-9	TRBJ2-5	CASSSTGSRYQETQYF
TRBV28	TRBJ2-1	CASSLTSRNEQFF
TRBV6-5	TRBJ2-5	CASSARPGEATQYF
TRBV18	TRBJ1-6	CASSLRSSGAPGLPLHF
TRBV20-1	TRBJ2-7	CSARATHEQYF
TRBV19	TRBJ2-3	CASKESGTQYF
TRBV28	TRBJ2-7	CATDETGAGQYF
TRBV2	TRBJ1-5	CASSLTGGDAQPQHF
TRBV11-2	TRBJ2-1	CASRYEVLADSYNEQFF
TRBV6-5	TRBJ2-7	CASTYTSGRTGEQYF
TRBV12-5	TRBJ1-1	CASGLHRAGGVEAFF
TRBV18	TRBJ1-4	CASSVAGTNEKLFF
TRBV5-1	TRBJ2-7	CASSLAPLAGVPYEQYF
TRBV29-1	TRBJ2-5	CSVEDFSDRNQETQYF
TRBV7-9	TRBJ2-5	CASRAPGETQYF
TRBV5-6	TRBJ2-7	CASSWWARGGSYEQYF
TRBV15	TRBJ2-3	CATKGLANADTQYF
TRBV28	TRBJ2-7	CASSQRGGVDSYEQYF
TRBV7-9	TRBJ2-7	CASSLATDSYEQYF
TRBV7-9	TRBJ2-3	CASSSGTSGGSSTDTQYF
TRBV20-1	TRBJ1-2	CRQGDGYTF
TRBV5-1	TRBJ2-5	CASSIGGRKEETQYF
TRBV6-5	TRBJ1-5	CASSSTGQGDRPQHF
TRBV6-6	TRBJ2-3	CASSHSGLAHTQYF
TRBV20-1	TRBJ2-1	CSARDGRGQFF
TRBV1	TRBJ2-1	CTSSQDVRTSVCNEQFF
TRBV5-4	TRBJ2-2	CASSIPTVTGELFF
TRBV4-2	TRBJ2-5	CASSQDIAGGEETQYF
TRBV11-3	TRBJ2-2	CASSDGTAGELFF
TRBV5-1	TRBJ2-2	CASSHGDRANTGELFF
TRBV7-9	TRBJ2-1	CASTLRLAGHYNEQFF
TRBV5-1	TRBJ2-3	CASTLGGRAPDTQYF
TRBV7-9	TRBJ1-5	CASSPLPNQPQHF
TRBV4-3	TRBJ2-5	CASSQPPGQGRETQYF